The clone carrying this T cell receptor beta chain rates as medium-sized. No antigen is known for it. CD25-based Treg depletion was applied to purified naive CD4+ T cells. Germline V lookup: CDR1 SGHTA, CDR2 FQGNSA. The CDR3 contains 17 residues. The trim removed 1 base at V and 3 bases at J, leaving 7 bases unmatched. Study-level results: Tumor memory CD4+ T cell TCR gene usage clustered with blood and lymph node memory CD4+ cells and lymph node naive CD4+ cells.

TCRdb reanalysed the 5' RACE reads using MiXCR and keeps one entry per CDR3 protein. Found here are around 5,700 distinct CDR3 sequences, 30% to 40% of them singletons; the top ten hold about 5%. This clonotype was sampled from a female donor with breast cancer. The chain is built from TRBV7-2 and TRBJ2-4; 9 nucleotides line up with TRBD2. Sequences were obtained from naive CD4+ T cells sorted from a lymph node. Specified subset: naive CD4+ T cells, CD4+CD45RA+CD25-. The CDR3 coding sequence is TGTGCCAGCAGCTTAGTAGCGGGAGTGATTGGCAAAAACATTCAGTACTTC. As protein: CASSLVAGVIGKNIQYF.